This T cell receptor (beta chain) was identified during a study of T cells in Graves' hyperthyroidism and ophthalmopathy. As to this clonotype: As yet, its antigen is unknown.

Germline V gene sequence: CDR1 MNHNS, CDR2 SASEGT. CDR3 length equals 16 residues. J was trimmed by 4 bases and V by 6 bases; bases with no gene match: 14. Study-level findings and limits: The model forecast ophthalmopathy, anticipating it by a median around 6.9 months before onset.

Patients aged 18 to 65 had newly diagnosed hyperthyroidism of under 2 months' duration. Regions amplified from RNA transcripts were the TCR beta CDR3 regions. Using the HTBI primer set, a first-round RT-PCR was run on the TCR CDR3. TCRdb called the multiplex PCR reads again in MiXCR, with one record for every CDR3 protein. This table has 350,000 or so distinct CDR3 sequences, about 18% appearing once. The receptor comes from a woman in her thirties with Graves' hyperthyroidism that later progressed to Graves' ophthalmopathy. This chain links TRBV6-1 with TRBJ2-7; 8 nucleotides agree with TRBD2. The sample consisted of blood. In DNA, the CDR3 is TGTGCCAGCAGATCCTCCGGGAGGGTAACGGCTTACGAGCAGTACTTC. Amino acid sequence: CASRSSGRVTAYEQYF.